The 25 T cell receptor beta chains reported below all come from one sample, sequenced in a study of cytomegalovirus exposure and HLA in healthy donors. The PCR made use of 60 Vbeta and 13 Jbeta primers. Sequencing used immunoSEQ multiplex PCR; TCRdb keeps in-frame clones, though not all of them. The top ten hold approximately 1.3% of the sample, which has roughly 180,000 clones, 80% seen once. The sequenced sample consisted of PBMCs. These receptors were collected from a man aged 25 to 40 in good health and CMV-seronegative.

The V call is TRBV7-3, the J call TRBJ2-1; unclear D gene. V gave up 0 bases and J gave up 5 bases, with 5 bases separating them. Germline values: CDR1 SGHTA, CDR2 FQGTGA. This CDR3 is built from 13 residues. The CDR3 DNA reads TGTGCCAGCAGCTTAACCCAGGACAATGAGCAGTTCTTC. Encoded protein: CASSLTQDNEQFF.

This CDR3 is CASSLTREQAFF. The CDR3 DNA follows: TGTGCCAGTAGTCTCACTAGGGAGCAAGCTTTCTTT. J is TRBJ1-1 and V is TRBV19; no reliable D call. V was cut by 5 bases and J by 9 bases, with 13 bases left in between. Germline V gene lookup returns CDR1 LNHDA and CDR2 SQIVND (reference sequence). The CDR3 is 12 residues long.

The chain combines TRBV30 with TRBJ1-2; D possibly corresponds to TRBD1 (6 bases). The CDR3 is made up of 14 amino acids. Between the trimmed V and J ends, which lost 0 bases and 7 bases, there was a span of 15 bases. The germline CDR1 and CDR2 sequences are GTSNPN and SVGIG (reference sequence). This CDR3 reads CAWSVRGASPGYTF. The CDR3, as DNA: TGTGCCTGGAGTGTCCGGGGGGCGAGTCCTGGCTACACCTTC.

The chain couples TRBV21-1 to TRBJ1-1; the D call TRBD1 from the table was never checked on the DNA. TRBV21-1 is shown as a pseudogene. The CDR3 has 18 residues. The CDR3 loop is CASTARDRGLCLNTEAFF. In DNA form, the CDR3 reads TGTGCCAGCACAGCACGGGACAGGGGTCTTTGTTTGAACACTGAAGCTTTCTTT.

This sequence joins TRBV30 and TRBJ1-3; no definite D call. Germline V gene lookup returns CDR1 GTSNPN and CDR2 SVGIG (reference sequence). V lost 4 bases and J lost 2, with 15 bases in between. This CDR3 region has 15 residues. The CDR3 reads CAWMRLGSTGNTIYF. Here the CDR3 DNA reads TGTGCCTGGATGAGGCTCGGTTCGACTGGAAACACCATATATTTT.

This chain joins TRBV2 and TRBJ2-7; 7 positions match TRBD1. Germline CDR1 SNHLY, CDR2 FYNNEI. J lost 3 bases, V lost 6 bases, and 5 bases had no gene match. The CDR3 runs to 13 residues. This CDR3 reads CASSPTGDYEQYF. Here the CDR3 DNA reads TGTGCCAGCAGCCCTACAGGGGACTACGAGCAGTACTTC.

The table lists this clone with a few counts. The chain employs TRBV15 and TRBJ2-7; perhaps TRBD1 as D (6 bases). The V gene lost 8 bases and the J gene lost 3 bases, with 17 bases spanning the gap. CDR1 and CDR2 from the germline V gene are LNHNV and YYDKDF (reference sequence). The CDR3 totals 14 residues. CDR3 DNA: TGTGCCACCGTTAACGCGGACAGAAGCTACGAGCAGTACTTC. Translating gives CATVNADRSYEQYF.

The rearrangement joins TRBV18 to TRBJ1-3; a possible D gene is TRBD1 (6 bases). CDR3 length: 15 amino acids. Looked up from germline, CDR1 is KGHSH and CDR2 is LQKENI. Trimming pared 2 bases from V and 4 bases from J, leaving 12 bases between. The CDR3 nucleotides read TGTGCCAGCTCACCAGACAGGCTATTGGGAAACACCATATATTTT. Protein sequence: CASSPDRLLGNTIYF.

The chain links TRBV7-8 to TRBJ2-5, with 8 bases matching TRBD2. CDR3 size: 16 residues. The V and J ends lost 0 bases and 2 bases, in that order; junction bases with no gene match: 5. CDR1 is SGHVS, CDR2 FQNEAQ, per germline. The CDR3 sequence is CASSLALSGGQETQYF. CDR3 bases: TGTGCCAGCAGCTTAGCGCTCTCGGGAGGGCAAGAGACCCAGTACTTC.

This chain links TRBV5-6 with TRBJ2-1; a possible D gene is TRBD2 (6 bases). The CDR3 has 14 amino acids. Germline V gene lookup returns CDR1 SGHDT and CDR2 YYEEEE. Trimming removed 7 bases from V and 0 bases from J, with 11 bases in between. The CDR3 region has the DNA TGTGCCAGCTCCGCCGGGAGCTCCTACAATGAGCAGTTCTTC. This codes for CASSAGSSYNEQFF.

The chain recombines TRBV10-3 with TRBJ2-5, with 9 bases matching TRBD2. The length of the CDR3 is 13 residues. V was pared by 6 bases and J by 5 bases, with 4 bases of the junction left unmatched. Germline CDR1 is ENHRY and CDR2 is SYGVKD. CDR3 DNA: TGTGCCATCAGCATTAGCGGGGGCGAGACCCAGTACTTC. Protein product: CAISISGGETQYF.

The chain combines TRBV10-3 with TRBJ2-2, with TRBD2 as a possible D gene (5 bases). Germline CDR1 reads ENHRY; CDR2 reads SYGVKD. CDR3 length: 14 residues. V was cut by 8 bases and J by 1 base, with 11 bases left in between. This CDR3 reads CAIRPEGNTGELFF. The CDR3 DNA is TGTGCCATCCGCCCCGAGGGGAACACCGGGGAGCTGTTTTTT.

This chain links TRBV5-4 with TRBJ1-3; D ambiguous. V was trimmed by 2 bases and J by 1 base, leaving 7 bases between them. CDR3 length: 14 amino acids. CDR1 SGHNT and CDR2 YYREEE come from the germline V gene (reference sequence). The CDR3 DNA reads as TGTGCCAGCAGCTTTGGAGATTCTGGAAACACCATATATTTT. This encodes CASSFGDSGNTIYF.

The chain combines TRBV5-6 with TRBJ1-1, with D hard to call. This CDR3 is built from 12 residues. Trimming pared 1 base from V and 4 bases from J, leaving 5 bases between. The germline gives CDR1 SGHDT, CDR2 YYEEEE. This CDR3 reads CASSLRGTEAFF. Written as DNA, the CDR3 is TGTGCCAGCAGCTTGAGAGGCACTGAAGCTTTCTTT.

The chain has TRBV2 and TRBJ2-1; 7 nucleotides agree with TRBD2. The germline V gene encodes CDR1 SNHLY and CDR2 FYNNEI. This CDR3 region has 14 residues. V lost 7 bases to trimming and J lost 9 bases; unmatched junction nucleotides: 12. This CDR3 is CASNRGEGWSEQFF. The CDR3 coding sequence is TGTGCCAGCAATCGGGGGGAGGGGTGGAGTGAGCAGTTCTTC.

The rearrangement links TRBV7-2 to TRBJ2-1, with no clear D. V shed 1 base and J shed 3 bases, with 10 bases lying between them. This CDR3 spans 15 amino acids. CDR1 is SGHTA and CDR2 is FQGNSA in the germline V gene. For the CDR3, the DNA is TGTGCCAGCAGCTTAGGGTCTCCAGACTACAATGAGCAGTTCTTC. Its protein product is CASSLGSPDYNEQFF.

V is TRBV29-1 and J is TRBJ2-5; TRBD1 matches at 8 bases. Per the germline V gene, CDR1 is SQVTM and CDR2 is ANQGSEA. The CDR3 extends over 14 amino acids. Trimming cost V 8 bases and J 4 bases; bases outside gene matches: 12. In DNA, the CDR3 is TGCAGCTCATCTCTACGACAGGGGAGAGAGACCCAGTACTTC. Protein sequence: CSSSLRQGRETQYF.

The J gene is TRBJ2-5, the V gene TRBV4-1; 9 bases fit TRBD1. There are 15 residues in the CDR3. Looked up from germline, CDR1 is MGHRA and CDR2 is YSYEKL. The V segment lost 4 bases and the J segment 4 bases; nucleotides outside the gene matches: 7. For the CDR3, the DNA is TGCGCCAGCAGCCCCAGGACAGGGGTGGGAGAGACCCAGTACTTC. Its protein is CASSPRTGVGETQYF.

The chain joins TRBV9 to TRBJ2-6; 13 bases align to TRBD2. With V trimmed by 4 bases and J by 0 bases, 4 bases remained unmatched. The CDR3 length is 18 residues. CDR1 and CDR2 from the germline V gene are SGDLS and YYNGEE. The CDR3 DNA reads TGTGCCAGCAGCAACCGACTAGCGGGAGGCTCTGGGGCCAACGTCCTGACTTTC. As protein: CASSNRLAGGSGANVLTF.

In DNA form, the CDR3 reads TGTGCCAGCAGCATCCTAGCGGGAGGGTGGCCTATAGCCAAAAACATTCAGTACTTC. Translated, it gives CASSILAGGWPIAKNIQYF. The J gene is TRBJ2-4, the V gene TRBV9, with TRBD2 matching 12 bases. The V segment lost 4 bases and the J segment 0 bases; nucleotides outside the gene matches: 11. There are 19 residues in the CDR3. The germline CDR1 and CDR2 sequences are SGDLS and YYNGEE.

The DNA for the CDR3 is TGTGCCAGCAGCCCCCAAGCGGGTCACCATAACCGCTACAATGAGCAGTTCTTC. Its protein product is CASSPQAGHHNRYNEQFF. The V gene is TRBV7-2, the J gene TRBJ2-1, with D possibly being TRBD2 (6 bases). Trimming left V 5 bases short and J 3 bases short, with 23 bases between. The CDR3 is 18 amino acids. Germline CDR1 and CDR2: SGHTA and FQGNSA.

This chain links TRBV5-3 with TRBJ2-7, with D possibly matching TRBD2 (5 bases). TRBV5-3 is annotated as an ORF whose role is uncertain. This CDR3 is built from 17 residues. V was clipped by 8 bases and J by 3 bases, with 27 bases between them. The CDR3 DNA follows: TGTGCCAGTTGGGCGAGCGGCGATATCGGGTCATACTACGAGCAGTACTTC. As protein: CASWASGDIGSYYEQYF.

This clone has a single count. J is TRBJ2-7 and V is TRBV6-6; 8 nucleotides align to TRBD2. The CDR3 covers 16 residues. J gave up 0 bases and V 6 bases, and 10 bases lay outside the gene matches. Germline loops: CDR1 MNHNY, CDR2 SVGAGI (reference sequence). The CDR3 is CASSPALADSSYEQYF. CDR3 DNA: TGTGCCAGCAGCCCCGCACTAGCGGATAGCTCCTACGAGCAGTACTTC.

The V and J genes are TRBV10-2 and TRBJ2-7; D possibly corresponds to TRBD1 (5 bases). CDR1 WSHSY and CDR2 SAAADI come from the germline V gene. The CDR3 contains 14 residues. V gave up 6 bases and J gave up 5 bases, with 17 bases separating them. CDR3 protein: CASRSQVIPHEQYF. In DNA, the CDR3 is TGCGCCAGCAGATCACAGGTAATCCCTCACGAGCAGTACTTC.

J is TRBJ2-3 and V is TRBV6-1; 9 bases align to TRBD2. The CDR3 runs 13 residues. V trimming: 10 bases; J trimming: 1 base; junction bases outside the gene matches: 3. CDR1 and CDR2 from the germline V gene are MNHNS and SASEGT. The chain's CDR3 is CATRLAGTDTQYF. In DNA, the CDR3 is TGTGCCACCCGACTAGCGGGCACAGATACGCAGTATTTT.